The clone carrying this T cell receptor (beta chain) was observed a handful of times. This specimen belongs to a study of blood T cells in healthy people across ages. Study details: Capture by template switching was about one barcoded beta molecule per two T cells.

V lost 3 bases and J 4 bases, leaving 9 bases between the germline ends. Germline V gene lookup returns CDR1 KGHDR and CDR2 SFDVKD. The CDR3 length is 14 residues. The use of a sample-barcoded 5' primer and a J-beta primer mix characterized a second PCR of roughly 6 to 11 cycles. Each CDR3 protein gets one entry after TCRdb re-called the 5' RACE reads with MiXCR. The sample yields 500,000 to 650,000 distinct CDR3 sequences, about 27% seen once. The data also belong to a second study, concerning T cells of mothers and their children. That study adds: A few healthy Caucasian mothers gave samples, and so did their six children.

This sequence originates from a boy between 2 and 10 years old in good health. Sequences were obtained from blood. The rearrangement links TRBV24-1 to TRBJ2-1; TRBD2 might be the D (6 bases). CDR3 residues: CATSDTGDYNEQFF. In DNA, the CDR3 is TGTGCCACCAGTGATACGGGGGATTACAATGAGCAGTTCTTC.